This TCR beta chain is from a study of HIV-infected patients and healthy controls. Each CDR3 protein is one row after TCRdb ran MiXCR on the 5' RACE reads. Altogether around 58,000 distinct CDR3 sequences are present, approximately 21% being singletons, with the ten largest covering around 1.4%. This clonotype turned up a few times. The junction had 9 bases not matched to a gene; V was cut back by 4 bases and J by 3 bases. This CDR3 region has 15 residues. CDR1 and CDR2 (germline): SQVTM, ANQGSEA. The TCR originated in a human donor in good health. Material for sequencing was CD4+ T cells from blood. V and J are TRBV29-1 and TRBJ1-1; TRBD1 agrees at 9 bases. CDR3 loop: CSVVPGQGWDTEAFF. CDR3 sequence (DNA): TGCAGCGTTGTCCCGGGACAGGGATGGGACACTGAAGCTTTCTTT.